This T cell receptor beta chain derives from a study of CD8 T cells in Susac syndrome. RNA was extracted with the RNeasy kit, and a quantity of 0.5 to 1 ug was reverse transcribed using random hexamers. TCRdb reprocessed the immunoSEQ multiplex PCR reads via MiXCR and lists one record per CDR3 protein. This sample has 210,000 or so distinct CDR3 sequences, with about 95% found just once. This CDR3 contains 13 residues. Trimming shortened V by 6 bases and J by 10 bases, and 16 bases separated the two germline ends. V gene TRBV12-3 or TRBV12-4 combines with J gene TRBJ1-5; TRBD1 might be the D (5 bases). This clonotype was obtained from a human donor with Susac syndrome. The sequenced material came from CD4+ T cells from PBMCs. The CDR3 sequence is CASSGTASGPQHF. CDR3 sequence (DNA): TGTGCCAGCAGCGGGACGGCCTCGGGTCCCCAGCATTTT.